This T cell receptor (beta chain) came from a study of blood T cell repertoires in COVID-19. Overall study: Donors in the United States, Italy and Spain gave samples during acute or convalescent COVID-19. PBMCs, B-cell-depleted T cells, or T cells provided the cDNA or gDNA that made up the material.

This CDR3 spans 18 amino acids. V was trimmed by 3 bases and J by 5 bases, leaving 23 bases between them. Germline values: CDR1 LGHNA, CDR2 YNFKEQ. Data came from immunoSEQ multiplex PCR; TCRdb stores just in-frame clones and leaves some out. This sample has over 85,000 clones, with around 87% found just once. What was sequenced was peripheral blood. This rearrangement joins TRBV4-2 to TRBJ2-1; D perhaps matches TRBD1 (6 bases). This TCR was recovered from a woman older than 75 with acute or convalescent COVID-19. CDR3 in amino acids: CASSQRPQGLGPNNEQFF. CDR3 DNA sequence: TGTGCCAGCAGCCAGCGACCTCAGGGGTTGGGGCCCAACAATGAGCAGTTCTTC.